This T cell receptor beta chain was recovered during a study of blood T cell repertoires in COVID-19. Sequencing was performed with immunoSEQ multiplex PCR; in TCRdb, only in-frame clones are kept and a portion is missing. The sample has some 110,000 clones, roughly 76% seen once. Looked up from germline, CDR1 is LGHNA and CDR2 is YSLEER. The CDR3 contains 14 residues. V lost 4 bases, J lost 3 bases, and 10 bases lay in between. The clonotype comes from a woman in her 70s with acute or convalescent COVID-19. This chain links TRBV4-3 with TRBJ2-1; maybe TRBD2 (6 bases). Sequencing was done on a sample of peripheral blood. As DNA, the CDR3 is TGCGCCAGCAGCCCCGGGACTGGCTACAATGAGCAGTTCTTC. Its protein is CASSPGTGYNEQFF.